The clone carrying this T cell receptor beta chain was seen many times. Its antigen is not identified. This sample is part of a study of regulatory T cells in long-lasting Graves disease. Study-wide background: Graves' cases, newly diagnosed, had used antithyroid drugs under 3 months.

Documented time point: newly diagnosed GD, antithyroid drugs for less than 3 months. TCR sequences were obtained from RNA taken from PBMCs. Trimming shortened V by 6 bases and J by 0 bases, and 9 bases separated the two germline ends. The CDR3 length is 13 residues. Germline V gene data show CDR1 as KGHSH and CDR2 as LQKENI. Study-wide results and caveats: Sample size, which was small, may have reduced accuracy. Patients whose Graves' disease persisted exhibited lower TCR diversity than those newly diagnosed. TRBV28, TRBJ1-2 and TRBJ2-5 emerged as the favored segments in persistent disease.

Both iRepertoire HTBI primers and Arm-PCR of CDR3 regions were used to build the TCR beta libraries. TCRdb ran MiXCR on the multiplex PCR reads and lists one entry per CDR3 protein. The sample shows fewer than 400,000 distinct CDR3 sequences, 15% to 20% of them seen only once. Sequences were derived from peripheral blood mononuclear cells (PBMCs), sampled at new diagnosis, from a patient treated with antithyroid drugs. The origin of this receptor is a female donor with Graves disease. The rearrangement links TRBV18 to TRBJ2-7; a possible D gene is TRBD2 (6 bases). This CDR3 reads CASSAGFSYEQYF. The CDR3 DNA sequence: TGTGCCAGCTCCGCGGGGTTCTCCTACGAGCAGTACTTC.